This TCR beta chain is drawn from a study of blood T cell repertoires in COVID-19. Overall study: T cells, B-cell-depleted T cells, or PBMCs supplied cDNA or gDNA.

Seattle patients were enrolled during active infection and followed longitudinally. The germline gives CDR1 MGHDK, CDR2 SYGVNS. Trimming stripped 2 bases from V and 4 bases from J, with 14 bases between. This CDR3 contains 15 residues. Original processing notes: Amplified reference gene primers provided the basis for estimating nucleated cell counts. TCRdb keeps only in-frame clones here, not all; method: immunoSEQ multiplex PCR. Clone size and the V and J calls come from that table; the DNA yielded D and trimming. The sample lists about 290,000 clones, roughly nine tenths occurring once. The V and J genes are TRBV25-1 and TRBJ1-1; D gene unclear. Sequencing was done on a sample of peripheral blood. This clonotype originated in a woman under 40 with COVID-19, enrolled during active disease. The CDR3 DNA is TGTGCCAGCAGTGAAAGTGGTTACGGAGCCACTGAAGCTTTCTTT. Translating gives CASSESGYGATEAFF.